This TCR beta chain comes out of a study of cytomegalovirus exposure and HLA in healthy donors. Germline loops: CDR1 MGHRA, CDR2 YSYEKL. The CDR3 has 15 residues. With V trimmed by 5 bases and J by 4 bases, 9 bases remained unmatched. For this clone: Antigen specificity is unknown. This sample also contains other DNA sequences that code for the same CDR3.

Amplification used 60 Vbeta primers and 13 Jbeta primers. Generated by immunoSEQ multiplex PCR, the TCRdb table keeps only in-frame clones and is missing some. This table lists approximately 200,000 clones. Study-level points and caveats: A later analysis linked around 17,000 TCR beta sequences to HLA alleles at 0.05 false discovery rate. Earlier analysis looked at TCR beta V segments, and most were productive about 87% or about 30% of the time.

The chain links TRBV4-1 to TRBJ1-1; 8 bases match TRBD1. The TCR was taken from a boy between 10 and 17 years old in good health and CMV-seronegative. Sequenced material: PBMCs. The CDR3 region is CASSYLTGAGTEAFF. The CDR3 coding sequence is TGCGCCAGCAGCTACCTGACAGGGGCCGGCACTGAAGCTTTCTTT.